This T cell receptor (beta chain) was found in a study of human T cells and chemical hapten exposure. Overall study context: Largely, small differences in pooled library volume made per-sample TCR yields vary. General observations from the study: No shift was seen in TCRs above 1 in 1000 frequency with DPC sensitization.

There are many counts of this clonotype. What it recognizes is unknown. This CDR3 spans 12 amino acids. CDR1 and CDR2 from the germline V gene are MDHEN and SYDVKM. V lost 3 bases and J 16 bases, leaving 16 bases between the germline ends. Described time point: healthy volunteer bleed at 6 weeks. Someone pulled total RNA out of unfractionated whole blood. During construction of the library, unique molecular identifiers were attached to individual cDNA molecules for quantitative, reproducible TCR counting. As handled by the study authors: Sampled TCR counts reached a median of roughly 100,000 per sample, with values ranging from about 23,224 to 700,000. TCRdb re-derived calls from the RACE reads in MiXCR, one entry per CDR3 protein. TCRdb's processing, not the authors', yielded these V and J calls. The sample includes 60,000 to 90,000 distinct CDR3 sequences, about 8.6% seen only once; the top ten take about 1.8%.

Specimen: whole blood. The chain uses TRBV28 and TRBJ1-5; D gene uncertain. The clonotype originates from a female donor in good health. Some clones in this sample may be carry-over from other donors' samples. The CDR3 protein is CASSLRGLGQHF. The CDR3 DNA reads TGTGCCAGCAGTTTGAGAGGGCTCGGCCAACATTTT.